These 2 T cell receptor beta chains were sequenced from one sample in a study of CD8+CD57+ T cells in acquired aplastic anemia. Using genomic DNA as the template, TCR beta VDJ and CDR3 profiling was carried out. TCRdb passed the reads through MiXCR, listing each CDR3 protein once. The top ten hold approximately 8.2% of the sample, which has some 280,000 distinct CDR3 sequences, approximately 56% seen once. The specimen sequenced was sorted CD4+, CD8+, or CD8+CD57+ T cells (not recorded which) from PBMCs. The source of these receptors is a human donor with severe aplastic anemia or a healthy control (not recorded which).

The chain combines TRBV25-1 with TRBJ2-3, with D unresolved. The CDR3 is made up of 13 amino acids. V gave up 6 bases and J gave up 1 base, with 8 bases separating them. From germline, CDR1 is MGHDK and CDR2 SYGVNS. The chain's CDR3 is CASSFTRTDTQYF. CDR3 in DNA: TGTGCCAGCAGCTTCACCCGCACAGATACGCAGTATTTT.

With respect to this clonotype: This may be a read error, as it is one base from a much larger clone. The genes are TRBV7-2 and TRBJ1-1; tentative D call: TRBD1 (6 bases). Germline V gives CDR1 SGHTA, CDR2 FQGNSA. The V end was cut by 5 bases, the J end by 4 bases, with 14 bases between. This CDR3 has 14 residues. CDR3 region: CASSAPGGLTEAFF. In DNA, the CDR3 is TGTGCCAGCAGCGCCCCCGGGGGCCTCACTGAAGCTTTCTTT. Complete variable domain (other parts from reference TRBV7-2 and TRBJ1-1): GAGVSQSPSNKVTEKGKDVELRCDPISGHTALYWYRQSLGQGLEFLIYFQGNSAPDKSGLPSDRFSAERTGGSVSTLTIQRTQQEDSAVYLCASSAPGGLTEAFFGQGTRLTVV.